Below are 11 T cell receptor beta chains sequenced from a single sample in a study of cytomegalovirus exposure and HLA in healthy donors. Primers: 60 Vbeta forward and 13 Jbeta reverse. Assay: immunoSEQ multiplex PCR; the TCRdb copy retains only in-frame clones and omits some. The sample carries approximately 130,000 clones, roughly four fifths recorded once. Sample: PBMCs. The receptor set was obtained from a boy aged 5-17 years in good health and CMV-seronegative.

J is TRBJ2-5 and V is TRBV6-5, with 7 bases that match TRBD1. Near its end, the DNA agrees better with TRBJ2-7, so the J call may be wrong. Per the germline V gene, CDR1 is MNHEY and CDR2 is SVGAGI. The CDR3 extends over 15 amino acids. The CDR3 protein is CASRPSRDRPYEQYF. CDR3 nucleotides: TGTGCCAGCAGGCCGTCCAGGGACAGACCCTACGAGCAGTACTTC.

This clone showed up just a few times. One end of the junction varies from germline; a read error may be responsible. The chain joins TRBV27 to TRBJ2-1; 8 bases are shared with TRBD2. The CDR3 is made up of 13 amino acids. The V gene's germline CDR1 is MNHEY and CDR2 SMNVEV (reference sequence). The CDR3 is CASSLRAGLAGLF. In nucleotides, the CDR3 is TGTGCCAGCAGTTTAAGGGCGGGGCTAGCGGGCCTCTTC.

The chain carries TRBV10-3 and TRBJ2-1; 9 bases line up with TRBD2. The germline V gene encodes CDR1 ENHRY and CDR2 SYGVKD. The J segment lost 10 bases and the V segment lost 4 bases, leaving 11 bases of the junction unmatched. This CDR3 has 15 amino acids. CDR3 sequence reads: CAISAFSGSNREQFF. In DNA, the CDR3 is TGTGCCATCAGTGCCTTTAGCGGGAGTAACAGGGAGCAGTTCTTC.

Written as DNA, the CDR3 is TGTGCCAGCAGCTCCGGACTTACCTACAATGAGCAGTTCTTC. Translating it yields CASSSGLTYNEQFF. This sequence joins TRBV11-3 and TRBJ2-1, with D perhaps matching TRBD2 (5 bases). The CDR3 is made up of 14 amino acids. Germline V gene data show CDR1 as SGHNT and CDR2 as YENEEA. V was clipped by 4 bases and J by 2 bases, with 9 bases between them.

The gene calls are TRBV7-6 and TRBJ2-7; 8 bases line up with TRBD1. V shed 5 bases, J shed 3 bases, and the junction held 9 bases outside the gene matches. This CDR3 spans 15 amino acids. CDR1 and CDR2 from the germline V gene are SGHVS and FNYEAQ. The CDR3 is CASSVSGGKNYEQYF. In DNA form, the CDR3 reads TGTGCCAGCAGCGTTTCAGGGGGCAAGAACTACGAGCAGTACTTC.

The chain carries TRBV7-3 and TRBJ1-2, with 10 bases that match TRBD1. This CDR3 region has 14 residues. Germline CDR1 SGHTA, CDR2 FQGTGA. V lost 4 bases to trimming and J lost 3 bases; unmatched junction nucleotides: 2. This CDR3 is CASSSTGGDYGYTF. CDR3 DNA: TGTGCCAGCAGCTCGACAGGGGGCGACTATGGCTACACCTTC.

The chain carries TRBV15 and TRBJ1-3; D is unclear. This CDR3 has 14 amino acids. Trimming cost V 0 bases and J 4 bases, with 7 bases left between them. Per the germline V gene, CDR1 is LNHNV and CDR2 is YYDKDF (reference sequence). CDR3 in amino acids: CATSRDSLGNTIYF. CDR3 nucleotides: TGTGCCACCAGCAGAGACAGTCTCGGAAACACCATATATTTT. The variable domain in full, with the rest retrieved from reference TRBV15 and TRBJ1-3, is DAMVIQNPRYQVTQFGKPVTLSCSQTLNHNVMYWYQQKSSQAPKLLFHYYDKDFNNEADTPDNFQSRRPNTSFCFLDIRSPGLGDTAMYLCATSRDSLGNTIYFGEGSWLTVV.

Here the CDR3 reads CASRLVSGQPQHF. The CDR3, as DNA: TGTGCCAGCAGGTTGGTCTCGGGGCAGCCCCAGCATTTT. V gene TRBV6-1 combines with J gene TRBJ1-5; no definite D call. Trimming cost V 6 bases and J 7 bases, with 13 bases left between them. The germline CDR1 and CDR2 sequences are MNHNS and SASEGT. This CDR3 comprises 13 residues.

This chain uses TRBV25-1 with TRBJ2-3; TRBD2 is a possible D gene (6 bases). Per germline, CDR1 MGHDK and CDR2 SYGVNS. CDR3 length equals 16 residues. V was clipped by 3 bases and J by 3 bases, with 16 bases between them. CDR3: CASSDTREMWTDTQYF. The CDR3 DNA is TGTGCCAGCAGTGATACCCGGGAGATGTGGACAGATACGCAGTATTTT.

The chain joins TRBV18 to TRBJ2-1; 7 bases align to TRBD1. The ends lost 3 bases at V and 4 bases at J; junction bases unmatched: 6. The CDR3 consists of 15 residues. Germline CDR1 is KGHSH and CDR2 is LQKENI. The CDR3 DNA is TGTGCCAGCTCACCGGGGGACAGTCCATACAATGAGCAGTTCTTC. It codes for CASSPGDSPYNEQFF.

The V gene is TRBV27, the J gene TRBJ1-1; D ambiguous. The CDR3 consists of 14 residues. The germline gives CDR1 MNHEY, CDR2 SMNVEV (reference sequence). Trimming took 3 bases from V and 4 from J, leaving 12 bases between them. CDR3 protein: CASSFEGRGTEAFF. For the CDR3, the DNA is TGTGCCAGCAGTTTTGAGGGCAGAGGCACTGAAGCTTTCTTT.